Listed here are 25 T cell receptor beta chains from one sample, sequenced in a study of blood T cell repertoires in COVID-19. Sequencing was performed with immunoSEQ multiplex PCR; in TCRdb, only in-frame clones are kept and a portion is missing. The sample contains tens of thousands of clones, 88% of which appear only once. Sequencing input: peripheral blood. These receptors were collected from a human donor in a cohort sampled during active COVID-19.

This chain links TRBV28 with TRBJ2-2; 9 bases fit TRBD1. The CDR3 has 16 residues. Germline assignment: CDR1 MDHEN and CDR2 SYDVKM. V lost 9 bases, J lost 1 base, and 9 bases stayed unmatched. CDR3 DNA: TGTGCCAGTAACCCGGGGACAGGGAGGAACACCGGGGAGCTGTTTTTT. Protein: CASNPGTGRNTGELFF.

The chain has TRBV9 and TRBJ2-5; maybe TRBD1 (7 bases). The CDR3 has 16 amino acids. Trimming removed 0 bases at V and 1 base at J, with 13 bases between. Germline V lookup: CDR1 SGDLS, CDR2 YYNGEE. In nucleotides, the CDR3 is TGTGCCAGCAGCGTAGCTCAGGGGGGACCCCAAGAGACCCAGTACTTC. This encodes CASSVAQGGPQETQYF.

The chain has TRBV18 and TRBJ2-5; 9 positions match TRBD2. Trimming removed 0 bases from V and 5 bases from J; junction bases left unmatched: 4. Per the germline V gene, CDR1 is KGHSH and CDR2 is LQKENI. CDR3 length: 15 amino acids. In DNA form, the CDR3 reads TGTGCCAGCTCACCACCGGGACTAGCCTGGGAGACCCAGTACTTC. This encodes CASSPPGLAWETQYF.

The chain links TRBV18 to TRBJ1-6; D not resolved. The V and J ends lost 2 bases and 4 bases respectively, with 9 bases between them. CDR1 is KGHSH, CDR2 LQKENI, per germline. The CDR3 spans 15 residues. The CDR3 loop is CASSPNREYNSPLHF. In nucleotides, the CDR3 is TGTGCCAGCTCACCAAACCGAGAGTATAATTCACCCCTCCACTTT.

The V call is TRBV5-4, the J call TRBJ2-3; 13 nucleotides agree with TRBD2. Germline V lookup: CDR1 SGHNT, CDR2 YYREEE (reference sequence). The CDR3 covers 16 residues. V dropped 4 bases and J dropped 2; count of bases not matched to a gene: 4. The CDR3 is CASSRGTSGNTDTQYF. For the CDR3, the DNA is TGTGCCAGCAGCCGCGGGACTAGCGGGAACACAGATACGCAGTATTTT. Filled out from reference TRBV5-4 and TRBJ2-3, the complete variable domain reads ETGVTQSPTHLIKTRGQQVTLRCSSQSGHNTVSWYQQALGQGPQFIFQYYREEENGRGNFPPRFSGLQFPNYSSELNVNALELDDSALYLCASSRGTSGNTDTQYFGPGTRLTVL.

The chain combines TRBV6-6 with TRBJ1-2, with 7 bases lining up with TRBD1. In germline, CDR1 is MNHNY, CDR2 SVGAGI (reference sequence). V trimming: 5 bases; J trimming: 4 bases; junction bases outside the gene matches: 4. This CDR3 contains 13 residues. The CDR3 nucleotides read TGTGCCAGCAGTCCAAGGACAGGCTATGGCTACACCTTC. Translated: CASSPRTGYGYTF.

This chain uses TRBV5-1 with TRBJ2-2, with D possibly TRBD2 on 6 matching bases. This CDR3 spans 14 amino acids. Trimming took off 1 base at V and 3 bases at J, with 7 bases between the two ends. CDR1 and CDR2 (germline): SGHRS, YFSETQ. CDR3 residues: CASSLSGDTGELFF. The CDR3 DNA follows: TGCGCCAGCAGCTTGTCGGGAGACACCGGGGAGCTGTTTTTT.

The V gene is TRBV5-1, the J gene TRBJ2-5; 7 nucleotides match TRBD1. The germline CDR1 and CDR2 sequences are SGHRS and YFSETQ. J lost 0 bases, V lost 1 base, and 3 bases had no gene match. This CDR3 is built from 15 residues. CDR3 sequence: CASSLHDRDQETQYF. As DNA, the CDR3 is TGCGCCAGCAGCTTGCACGACAGGGACCAAGAGACCCAGTACTTC.

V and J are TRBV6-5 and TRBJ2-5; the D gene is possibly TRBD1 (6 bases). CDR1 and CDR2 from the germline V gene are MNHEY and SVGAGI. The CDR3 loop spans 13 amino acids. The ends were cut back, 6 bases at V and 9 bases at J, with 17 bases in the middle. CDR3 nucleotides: TGTGCCAGCAGCCGCGACAGGCCGTGGGCCCAGTACTTC. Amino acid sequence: CASSRDRPWAQYF.

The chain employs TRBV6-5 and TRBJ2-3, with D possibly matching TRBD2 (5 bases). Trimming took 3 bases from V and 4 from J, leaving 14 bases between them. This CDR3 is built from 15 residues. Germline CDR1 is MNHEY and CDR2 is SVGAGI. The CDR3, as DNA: TGTGCCAGCAGTTATACGGGGAGAGTGTCAGATACGCAGTATTTT. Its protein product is CASSYTGRVSDTQYF.

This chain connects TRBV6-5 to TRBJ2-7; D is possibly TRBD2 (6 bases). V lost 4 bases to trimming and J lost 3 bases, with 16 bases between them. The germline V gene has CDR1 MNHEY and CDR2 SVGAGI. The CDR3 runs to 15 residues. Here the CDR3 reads CASSSLREHFYEQYF. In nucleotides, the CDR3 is TGTGCCAGCAGTTCCCTCCGGGAGCATTTCTACGAGCAGTACTTC.

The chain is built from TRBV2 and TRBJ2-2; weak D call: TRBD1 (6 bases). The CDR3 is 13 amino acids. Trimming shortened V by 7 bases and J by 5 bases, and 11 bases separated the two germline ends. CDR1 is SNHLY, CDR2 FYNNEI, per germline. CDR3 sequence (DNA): TGTGCCAGCACCGCAGGGGAAACCGGGGAGCTGTTTTTT. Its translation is CASTAGETGELFF.

In nucleotides, the CDR3 is TGTGCCAGCAGCATATACGGGGGGGGCCCTTCGAAGCAGTACTTC. It is translated as CASSIYGGGPSKQYF. The chain has TRBV7-8 and TRBJ2-7; 8 nucleotides agree with TRBD2. This CDR3 spans 15 amino acids. The V gene end was trimmed by 5 bases and the J gene end by 8 bases; junction bases not matched to a gene: 14. The germline gives CDR1 SGHVS, CDR2 FQNEAQ.

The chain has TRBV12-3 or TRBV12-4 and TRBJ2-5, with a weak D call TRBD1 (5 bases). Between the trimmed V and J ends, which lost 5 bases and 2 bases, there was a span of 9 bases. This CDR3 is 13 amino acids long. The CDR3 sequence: CASSRQPQETQYF. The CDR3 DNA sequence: TGTGCCAGCAGTAGACAGCCGCAAGAGACCCAGTACTTC.

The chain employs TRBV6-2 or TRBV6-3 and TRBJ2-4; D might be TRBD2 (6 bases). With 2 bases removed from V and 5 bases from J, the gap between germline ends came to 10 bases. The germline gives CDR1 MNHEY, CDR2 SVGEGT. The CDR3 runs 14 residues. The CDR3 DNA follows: TGTGCCAGCAGTTACGGCGGGGCACAAAACATTCAGTACTTC. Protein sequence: CASSYGGAQNIQYF.

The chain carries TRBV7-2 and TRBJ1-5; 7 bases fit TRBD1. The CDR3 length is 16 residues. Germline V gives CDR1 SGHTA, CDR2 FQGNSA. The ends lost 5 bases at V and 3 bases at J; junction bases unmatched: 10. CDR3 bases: TGTGCCAGCAGCCACACTCCGGGACAGATCAATCAGCCCCAGCATTTT. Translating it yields CASSHTPGQINQPQHF.

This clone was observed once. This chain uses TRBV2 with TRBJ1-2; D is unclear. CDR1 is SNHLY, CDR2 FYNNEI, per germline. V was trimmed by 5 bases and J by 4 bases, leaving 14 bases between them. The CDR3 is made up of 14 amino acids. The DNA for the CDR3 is TGTGCCAGCAGTTCGGCCGGGTCTGGCTATGGCTACACCTTC. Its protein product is CASSSAGSGYGYTF.

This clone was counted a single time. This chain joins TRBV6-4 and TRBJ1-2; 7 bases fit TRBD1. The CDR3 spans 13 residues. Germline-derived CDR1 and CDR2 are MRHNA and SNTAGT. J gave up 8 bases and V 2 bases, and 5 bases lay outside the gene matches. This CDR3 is CASSDRGREGYTF. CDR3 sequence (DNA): TGTGCCAGCAGTGACAGGGGGCGCGAAGGCTACACCTTC.

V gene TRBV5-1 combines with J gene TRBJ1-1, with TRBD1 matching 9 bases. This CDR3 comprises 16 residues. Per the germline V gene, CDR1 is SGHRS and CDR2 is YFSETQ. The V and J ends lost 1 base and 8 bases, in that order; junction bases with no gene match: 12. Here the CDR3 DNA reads TGCGCCAGCAGCTTGACAACGGGACAGGGAATGATGGAAGCTTTCTTT. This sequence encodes CASSLTTGQGMMEAFF.

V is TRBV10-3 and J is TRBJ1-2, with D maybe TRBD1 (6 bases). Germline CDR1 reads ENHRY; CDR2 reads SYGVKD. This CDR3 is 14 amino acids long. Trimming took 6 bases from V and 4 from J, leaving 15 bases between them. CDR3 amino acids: CAISPTGQGYGYTF. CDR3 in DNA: TGTGCCATCAGCCCTACAGGGCAGGGCTATGGCTACACCTTC.

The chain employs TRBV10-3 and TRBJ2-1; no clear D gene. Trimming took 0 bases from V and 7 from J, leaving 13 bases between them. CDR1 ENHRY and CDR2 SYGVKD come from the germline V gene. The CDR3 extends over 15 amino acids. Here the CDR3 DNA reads TGTGCCATCAGTGAGTCCCAGGATGCATGGAATGAGCAGTTCTTC. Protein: CAISESQDAWNEQFF.

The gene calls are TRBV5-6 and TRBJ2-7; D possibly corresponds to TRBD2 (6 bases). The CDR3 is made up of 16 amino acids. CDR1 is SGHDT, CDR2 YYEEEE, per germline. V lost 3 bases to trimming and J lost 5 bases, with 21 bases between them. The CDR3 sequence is CASSSEWGERVNEQYF. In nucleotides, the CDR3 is TGTGCCAGCAGCTCCGAGTGGGGGGAAAGGGTAAACGAGCAGTACTTC.

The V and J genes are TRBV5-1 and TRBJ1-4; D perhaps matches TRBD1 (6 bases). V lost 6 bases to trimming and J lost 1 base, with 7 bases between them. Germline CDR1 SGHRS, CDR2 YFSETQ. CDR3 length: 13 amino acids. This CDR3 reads CASKQGTNEKLFF. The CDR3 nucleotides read TGCGCCAGCAAACAGGGAACTAATGAAAAACTGTTTTTT.

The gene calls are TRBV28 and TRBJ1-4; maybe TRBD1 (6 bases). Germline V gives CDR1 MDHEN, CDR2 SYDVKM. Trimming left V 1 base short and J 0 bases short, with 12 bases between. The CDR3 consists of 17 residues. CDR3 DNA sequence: TGTGCCAGCAGTTTATTGGGTAGGGGGACAACTAATGAAAAACTGTTTTTT. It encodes CASSLLGRGTTNEKLFF.

CDR3 coding DNA: TGTGCCAGCAGCCCGGAGACCTGGGGCGATACGCAGTATTTT. Its protein is CASSPETWGDTQYF. This chain uses TRBV9 with TRBJ2-3; D might be TRBD1 (5 bases). The germline V gene has CDR1 SGDLS and CDR2 YYNGEE. The length of the CDR3 is 14 residues. V dropped 4 bases and J dropped 6 bases, with 15 bases sitting between them.